This T cell receptor (beta chain) originates from a study of shared clonotypes between healthy human individuals. In the study overall: Donor composition was a couple of women and a few men, aged 18 to 49.

The naive CD8 fraction comprised CD45RO-negative cells positively selected for CCR7 and excluded terminally differentiated effector memory CD45RA+ cells. Study-wide findings and caveats: Among donors, sharing of clonotypes was expected to be affected by sequencing depth.

Details on this clone: Its antigen is not identified.

Per the original methods: Quality scores were absent from the junction-only immunoSEQ sequences, so filtering differed. Method: immunoSEQ multiplex PCR; TCRdb's copy keeps in-frame clones and lacks some. The V and J calls and clone size were taken over from that table, and D and trimming were inferred from the DNA. Of around 2.1 million clones in the sample, roughly 91% were seen once. The sequence was collected from a young man in good health. Some clones in this sample may be carry-over from other donors' samples. The sample consisted of naive CD8+ T cells from PBMCs.

CDR3: CASSQASGTADTQYF. The DNA for the CDR3 is TGCGCCAGCAGCCAAGCTAGCGGGACGGCGGATACGCAGTATTTT. The chain links TRBV4-1 to TRBJ2-3; the match to TRBD2 covers 9 bases. This CDR3 spans 15 amino acids. V gave up 1 base and J gave up 6 bases; unmatched junction bases: 5. Germline loops: CDR1 MGHRA, CDR2 YSYEKL.